The TCR beta chain described here comes from a study of T cell repertoires in cytomegalovirus infection. This clonotype was seen ten or more times. Its specificity is not known. Study-wide results and limits: CMV carriers having the relevant HLA were flagged by cumulative public TCR beta family frequency.

Germline V CDR1 and CDR2: MDHEN, SYDVKM. V lost 6 bases to trimming and J lost 5 bases, with 16 bases between them. The CDR3 loop spans 15 amino acids. TCRdb fed the reads into MiXCR, producing one record per CDR3 protein. The sample has about 920,000 distinct CDR3 sequences; roughly 30% are singletons. This TCR came from a human donor in good health (CMV status not recorded). Some clones in this sample may be carry-over from other donors' samples. This chain connects TRBV28 to TRBJ2-2, with TRBD1 as a possible D gene (5 bases). The material was cultured CD8+ T cells from PBMCs, obtained from culture after CMV antigen stimulation. CDR3 in amino acids: CASRDLGRATGELFF. CDR3 in DNA: TGTGCCAGCAGAGACTTGGGCAGGGCAACCGGGGAGCTGTTTTTT.